The entry that follows covers one TCR beta chain sequence. These data are taken from a study of T cell responses to AZD1222 COVID-19 vaccine. Germline-derived CDR1 and CDR2 are SGHRS and YFSETQ. The length of the CDR3 is 16 residues. The V and J ends lost 4 bases and 2 bases, in that order; junction bases with no gene match: 10. Assay: immunoSEQ multiplex PCR; the TCRdb copy retains only in-frame clones and omits some. The table includes 100,000 to 150,000 clones, 90% detected once. The chain joins TRBV5-1 to TRBJ1-2; 8 positions match TRBD1. The sequencing used peripheral blood, collected on day 0 of AZD1222 vaccination. This clonotype originated in an adult in good health. The CDR3 bases are TGCGCCAGCAGCACTGTCCCGGGACAGGCGAACTATGGCTACACCTTC. It codes for CASSTVPGQANYGYTF.